The clone carrying this T cell receptor beta chain was seen many times. Sample time point: longitudinal time-point 1 (baseline). Where libraries were unsorted, they were derived from 2 million PBMCs stored at -80 degrees C. This sample was included in a study of neurological immune-mediated disorders. 5'RACE employing 10-nucleotide random UMIs yielded the cDNA. MiXCR was run by TCRdb on the 5' RACE reads, yielding one entry per CDR3 protein. The sample shows approximately 70,000 distinct CDR3 sequences, about 10% of them seen only once. Material: PBMCs. This receptor was identified in a man aged 25-45 years in good health.

This chain's CDR3 is CASSPHPASTGELFF. The DNA for the CDR3 is TGTGCCAGCTCACCACATCCCGCGAGCACCGGGGAGCTGTTTTTT. The V call is TRBV18, the J call TRBJ2-2, with D uncertain. The CDR3 loop spans 15 amino acids. Germline V lookup: CDR1 KGHSH, CDR2 LQKENI. Between the trimmed V and J ends, which lost 1 base and 4 bases, there was a span of 10 bases.